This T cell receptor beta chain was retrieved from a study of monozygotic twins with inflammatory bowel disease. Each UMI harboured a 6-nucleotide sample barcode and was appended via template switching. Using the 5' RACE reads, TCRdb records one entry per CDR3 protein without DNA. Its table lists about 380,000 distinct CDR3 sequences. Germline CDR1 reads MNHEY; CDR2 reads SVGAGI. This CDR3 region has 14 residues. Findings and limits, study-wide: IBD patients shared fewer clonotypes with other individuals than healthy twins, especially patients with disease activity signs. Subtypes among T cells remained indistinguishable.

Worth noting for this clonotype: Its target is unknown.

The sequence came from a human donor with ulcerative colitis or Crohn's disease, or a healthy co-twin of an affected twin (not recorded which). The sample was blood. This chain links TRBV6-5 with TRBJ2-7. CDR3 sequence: CASSSVGASYEQYF.